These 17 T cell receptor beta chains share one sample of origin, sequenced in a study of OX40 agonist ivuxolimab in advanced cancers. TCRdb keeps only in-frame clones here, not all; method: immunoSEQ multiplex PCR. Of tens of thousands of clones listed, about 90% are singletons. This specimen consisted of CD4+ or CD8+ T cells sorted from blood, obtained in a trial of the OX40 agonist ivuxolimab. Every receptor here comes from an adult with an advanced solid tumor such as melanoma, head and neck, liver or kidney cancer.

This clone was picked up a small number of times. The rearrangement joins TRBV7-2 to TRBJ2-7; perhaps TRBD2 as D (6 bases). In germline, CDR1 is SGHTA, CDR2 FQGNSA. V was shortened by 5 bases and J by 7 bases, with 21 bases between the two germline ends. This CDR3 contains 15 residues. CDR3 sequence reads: CASSGPTRKAREQYF. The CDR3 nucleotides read TGTGCCAGCAGCGGGCCGACTAGGAAGGCGCGGGAGCAGTACTTC.

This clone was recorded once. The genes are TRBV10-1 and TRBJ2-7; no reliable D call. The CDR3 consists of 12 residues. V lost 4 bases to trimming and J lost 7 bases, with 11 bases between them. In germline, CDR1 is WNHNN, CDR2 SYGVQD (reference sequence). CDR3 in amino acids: CASSAEGREQYF. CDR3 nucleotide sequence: TGCGCCAGCAGTGCTGAAGGGCGAGAGCAGTACTTC.

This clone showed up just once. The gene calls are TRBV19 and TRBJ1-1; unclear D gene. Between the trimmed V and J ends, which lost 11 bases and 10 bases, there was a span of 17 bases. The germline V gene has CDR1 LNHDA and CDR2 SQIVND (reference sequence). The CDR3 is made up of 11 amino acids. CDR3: CAGHGPRGAFF. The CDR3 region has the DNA TGTGCCGGGCACGGGCCCCGAGGAGCTTTCTTT. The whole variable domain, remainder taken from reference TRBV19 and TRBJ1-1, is DGGITQSPKYLFRKEGQNVTLSCEQNLNHDAMYWYRQDPGQGLRLIYYSQIVNDFQKGDIAEGYSVSREKKESFPLTVTSAQKNPTAFYLCAGHGPRGAFFGQGTRLTVV.

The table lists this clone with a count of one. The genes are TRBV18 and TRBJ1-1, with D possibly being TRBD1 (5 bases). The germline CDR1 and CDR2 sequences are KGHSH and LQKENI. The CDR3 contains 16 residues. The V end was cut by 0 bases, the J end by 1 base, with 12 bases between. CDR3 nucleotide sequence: TGTGCCAGCTCACCACCTGTAGGGACGGAGAACACTGAAGCTTTCTTT. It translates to CASSPPVGTENTEAFF. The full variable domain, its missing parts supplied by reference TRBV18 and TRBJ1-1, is NAGVMQNPRHLVRRRGQEARLRCSPMKGHSHVYWYRQLPEEGLKFMVYLQKENIIDESGMPKERFSAEFPKEGPSILRIQQVVRGDSAAYFCASSPPVGTENTEAFFGQGTRLTVV.

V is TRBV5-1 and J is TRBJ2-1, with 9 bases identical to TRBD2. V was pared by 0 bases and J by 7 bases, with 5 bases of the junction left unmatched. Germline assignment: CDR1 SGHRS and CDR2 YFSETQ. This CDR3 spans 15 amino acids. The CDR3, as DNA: TGCGCCAGCAGCTTGGCGGCTAGCGGGAAGAATGAGCAGTTCTTC. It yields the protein CASSLAASGKNEQFF.

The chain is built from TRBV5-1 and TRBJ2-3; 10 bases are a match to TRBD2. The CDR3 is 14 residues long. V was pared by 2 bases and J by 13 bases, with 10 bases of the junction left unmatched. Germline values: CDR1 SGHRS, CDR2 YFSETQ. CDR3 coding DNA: TGCGCCAGCAGCTTAGACCCCCAGAGCGGGGGGGAGTATTTT. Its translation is CASSLDPQSGGEYF.

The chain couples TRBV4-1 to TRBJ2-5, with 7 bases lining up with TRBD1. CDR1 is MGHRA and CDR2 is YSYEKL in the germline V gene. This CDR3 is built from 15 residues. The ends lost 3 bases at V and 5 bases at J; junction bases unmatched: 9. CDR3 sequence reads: CASSQEDRERETQYF. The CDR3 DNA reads TGCGCCAGCAGCCAGGAAGACAGGGAGAGGGAGACCCAGTACTTC.

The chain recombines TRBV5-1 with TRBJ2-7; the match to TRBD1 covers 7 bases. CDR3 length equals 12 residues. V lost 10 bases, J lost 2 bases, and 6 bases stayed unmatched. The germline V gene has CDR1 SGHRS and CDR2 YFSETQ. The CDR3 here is CAGRQGPYEQYF. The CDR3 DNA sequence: TGCGCCGGACGACAGGGTCCCTACGAGCAGTACTTC.

The CDR3 DNA follows: TGTGCCAGCTCATTGGGGGGGGTTCCGAACACTGAAGCTTTCTTT. Translation gives CASSLGGVPNTEAFF. This chain connects TRBV18 to TRBJ1-1, with D maybe TRBD1 (5 bases). The CDR3 loop spans 15 amino acids. Trimming took off 5 bases at V and 1 base at J, with 14 bases between the two ends. Germline V gene sequence: CDR1 KGHSH, CDR2 LQKENI.

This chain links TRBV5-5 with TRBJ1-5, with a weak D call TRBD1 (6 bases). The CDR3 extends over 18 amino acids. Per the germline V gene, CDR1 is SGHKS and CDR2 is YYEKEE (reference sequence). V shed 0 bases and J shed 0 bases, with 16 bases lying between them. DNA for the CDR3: TGTGCCAGCAGCTTGGGGGGGCACAGCTTATATAGCAATCAGCCCCAGCATTTT. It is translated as CASSLGGHSLYSNQPQHF.

The CDR3 spells CASSVGTGLAAQETQYF. Here the CDR3 DNA reads TGTGCCAGCAGCGTGGGGACGGGACTAGCGGCCCAAGAGACCCAGTACTTC. The chain joins TRBV9 to TRBJ2-5; 11 bases match TRBD2. Germline CDR1 SGDLS, CDR2 YYNGEE. J lost 1 base, V lost 2 bases, and 7 bases had no gene match. The CDR3 has 17 amino acids.

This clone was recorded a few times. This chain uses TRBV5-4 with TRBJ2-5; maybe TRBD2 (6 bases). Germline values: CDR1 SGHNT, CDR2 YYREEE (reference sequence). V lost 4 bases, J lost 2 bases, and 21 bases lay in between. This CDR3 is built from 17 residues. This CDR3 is CASSLKRPGLPQETQYF. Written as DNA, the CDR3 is TGTGCCAGCAGCCTAAAACGACCAGGACTACCTCAAGAGACCCAGTACTTC.

The CDR3 DNA reads TGTGCCAGCAGTGAAGGCGGGACTACCTACAATGAGCAGTTCTTC. Translating it yields CASSEGGTTYNEQFF. J is TRBJ2-1 and V is TRBV6-1; 7 bases align to TRBD2. V gave up 1 base and J gave up 2 bases; unmatched junction bases: 2. Germline CDR1 and CDR2: MNHNS and SASEGT. The CDR3 contains 15 residues.

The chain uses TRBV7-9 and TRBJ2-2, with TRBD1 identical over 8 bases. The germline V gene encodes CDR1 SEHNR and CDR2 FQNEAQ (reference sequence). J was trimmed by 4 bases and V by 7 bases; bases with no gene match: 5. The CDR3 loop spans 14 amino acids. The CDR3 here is CASTQGAGTGELFF. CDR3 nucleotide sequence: TGTGCCAGCACCCAGGGGGCGGGCACCGGGGAGCTGTTTTTT.

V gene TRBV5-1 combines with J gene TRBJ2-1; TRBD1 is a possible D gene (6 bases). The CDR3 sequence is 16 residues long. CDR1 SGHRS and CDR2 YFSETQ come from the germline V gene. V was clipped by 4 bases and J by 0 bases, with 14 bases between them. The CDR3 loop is CASSEDRGSSYNEQFF. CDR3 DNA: TGCGCCAGCAGCGAGGACAGAGGGAGCTCCTACAATGAGCAGTTCTTC.

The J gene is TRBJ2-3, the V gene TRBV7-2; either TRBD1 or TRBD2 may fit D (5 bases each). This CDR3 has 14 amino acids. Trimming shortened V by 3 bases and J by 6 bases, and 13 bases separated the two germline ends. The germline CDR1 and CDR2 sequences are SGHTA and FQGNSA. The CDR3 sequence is CASSFKGSSDTQYF. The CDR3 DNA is TGTGCCAGCAGCTTTAAGGGGAGTAGTGATACGCAGTATTTT.

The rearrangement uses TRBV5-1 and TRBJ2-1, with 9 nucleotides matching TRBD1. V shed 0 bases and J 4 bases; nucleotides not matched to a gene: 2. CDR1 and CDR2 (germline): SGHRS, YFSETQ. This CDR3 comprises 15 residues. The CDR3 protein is CASSLGTGEYNEQFF. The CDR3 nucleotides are TGCGCCAGCAGCTTGGGGACAGGGGAGTACAATGAGCAGTTCTTC. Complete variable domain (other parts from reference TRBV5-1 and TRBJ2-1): KAGVTQTPRYLIKTRGQQVTLSCSPISGHRSVSWYQQTPGQGLQFLFEYFSETQRNKGNFPGRFSGRQFSNSRSEMNVSTLELGDSALYLCASSLGTGEYNEQFFGPGTRLTVL.